This TCR beta chain was observed in a study of CD8 T cells in ankylosing spondylitis. Broader study findings: Those disease-linked clones were CD8+; they were also relatively rare in peripheral blood.

This CDR3 contains 14 residues. Between the trimmed V and J ends, which lost 1 base and 2 bases, there was a span of 9 bases. The germline gives CDR1 SGHDT, CDR2 YYEEEE. TCRdb ran MiXCR on the 5' RACE reads and lists one entry per CDR3 protein. This sample has roughly 130,000 distinct CDR3 sequences; roughly 8.4% occur once, and the top ten carry 7.3%. As concerns this clonotype: The antigen remains undetermined.

V and J are TRBV5-6 and TRBJ2-5, with D perhaps matching TRBD1 (6 bases). The origin of this receptor is a male donor with ankylosing spondylitis. The specimen was synovial fluid, either unsorted or a sorted T cell fraction (not recorded which). This chain's CDR3 is CASSLPTGQETQYF. CDR3 in DNA: TGTGCCAGCAGCTTGCCGACAGGACAAGAGACCCAGTACTTC.